Each of the 9 T cell receptor beta chains below was sequenced from the same sample in a study of blood T cell repertoires in COVID-19. The table came from immunoSEQ multiplex PCR; TCRdb's copy has only in-frame clones and leaves some out. The repertoire holds approximately 130,000 clones, 81% seen once, with about 8% in the top ten. The source material was peripheral blood. These receptors were collected from an older woman with active or convalescent COVID-19.

The CDR3 DNA follows: TGTGCCAGCAGCCAAGGATCCCTAGCGGGAGACCTAGAGACCCAGTACTTC. Its protein is CASSQGSLAGDLETQYF. The genes are TRBV3-1 (or the pseudogene TRBV3-2) and TRBJ2-5; 10 positions agree with TRBD2. Unmatched junction bases numbered 9, after V lost 1 base and J lost 4 bases. Germline assignment: CDR1 LGHDT and CDR2 YNNKEL (reference sequence). This CDR3 spans 17 amino acids.

This clone has only one observation. The V and J genes are TRBV28 and TRBJ1-4; the match to TRBD1 covers 8 bases. This CDR3 has 16 residues. V trimming: 6 bases; J trimming: 5 bases; junction bases outside the gene matches: 11. Germline V gene data show CDR1 as MDHEN and CDR2 as SYDVKM. The CDR3 DNA reads as TGTGCCAGCAGCCTGAGGACAGGGCGTGCGAATGAAAAACTGTTTTTT. Its translation is CASSLRTGRANEKLFF.

The rearrangement joins TRBV28 to TRBJ2-7; D gene uncertain. V was clipped by 1 base and J by 1 base, with 5 bases between them. Germline CDR1 and CDR2: MDHEN and SYDVKM. There are 13 residues in the CDR3. The CDR3 coding sequence is TGTGCCAGCAGTTTATCCTCGTCCTACGAGCAGTACTTC. This sequence encodes CASSLSSSYEQYF.

This sequence joins TRBV6-5 and TRBJ2-2, with 7 positions matching TRBD2. The germline gives CDR1 MNHEY, CDR2 SVGAGI. The CDR3 covers 15 residues. V shed 0 bases, J shed 4 bases, and the junction held 2 bases outside the gene matches. CDR3 protein: CASSYSSGSTGELFF. CDR3 nucleotides: TGTGCCAGCAGTTACTCTAGCGGGTCCACCGGGGAGCTGTTTTTT.

This chain connects TRBV2 to TRBJ2-7; 7 bases are shared with TRBD1. Germline V gives CDR1 SNHLY, CDR2 FYNNEI. V shed 6 bases, J shed 4 bases, and the junction held 3 bases outside the gene matches. The CDR3 runs to 12 residues. The CDR3 DNA reads as TGTGCCAGCAGCAGACAGGGTTACGAGCAGTACTTC. Its translation: CASSRQGYEQYF. Combining the CDR3 with reference TRBV2 and TRBJ2-7 gives the whole variable domain EPEVTQTPSHQVTQMGQEVILRCVPISNHLYFYWYRQILGQKVEFLVSFYNNEISEKSEIFDDQFSVERPDGSNFTLKIRSTKLEDSAMYFCASSRQGYEQYFGPGTRLTVT.

V gene TRBV3-1 (or the pseudogene TRBV3-2) combines with J gene TRBJ1-5; 7 positions agree with TRBD1. This CDR3 comprises 16 residues. Trimming cost V 0 bases and J 8 bases; bases outside gene matches: 10. The germline V gene encodes CDR1 LGHDT and CDR2 YNNKEL (reference sequence). The CDR3 reads CASSQDLTGAVKPQHF. In DNA, the CDR3 is TGTGCCAGCAGCCAAGATCTTACAGGGGCCGTTAAGCCCCAGCATTTT.

V is TRBV7-3 and J is TRBJ2-1; 7 bases line up with TRBD2. Germline CDR1 is SGHTA and CDR2 is FQGTGA. The V gene end was trimmed by 5 bases and the J gene end by 9 bases; junction bases not matched to a gene: 16. The CDR3 loop spans 16 amino acids. The CDR3 bases are TGTGCCAGCAGCCCCGGGGGTAGCGGGCATAGCGGTGAGCAGTTCTTC. As protein: CASSPGGSGHSGEQFF.

The chain employs TRBV27 and TRBJ2-7; 9 positions agree with TRBD1. CDR3 length equals 16 residues. The ends lost 7 bases at V and 2 bases at J; junction bases unmatched: 12. The germline gives CDR1 MNHEY, CDR2 SMNVEV (reference sequence). Written as DNA, the CDR3 is TGTGCCAGCACGGAGTCAGGGGACAGGGTAACCTACGAGCAGTACTTC. This gives the protein CASTESGDRVTYEQYF.

The genes are TRBV7-9 and TRBJ1-1, with D maybe TRBD1 (5 bases). Trimming removed 6 bases at V and 2 bases at J, with 16 bases between. The V gene's germline CDR1 is SEHNR and CDR2 FQNEAQ (reference sequence). The CDR3 is 15 amino acids. The CDR3: CASSPRSQGNTEAFF. CDR3 coding DNA: TGTGCCAGCAGTCCTAGAAGTCAGGGCAACACTGAAGCTTTCTTT.